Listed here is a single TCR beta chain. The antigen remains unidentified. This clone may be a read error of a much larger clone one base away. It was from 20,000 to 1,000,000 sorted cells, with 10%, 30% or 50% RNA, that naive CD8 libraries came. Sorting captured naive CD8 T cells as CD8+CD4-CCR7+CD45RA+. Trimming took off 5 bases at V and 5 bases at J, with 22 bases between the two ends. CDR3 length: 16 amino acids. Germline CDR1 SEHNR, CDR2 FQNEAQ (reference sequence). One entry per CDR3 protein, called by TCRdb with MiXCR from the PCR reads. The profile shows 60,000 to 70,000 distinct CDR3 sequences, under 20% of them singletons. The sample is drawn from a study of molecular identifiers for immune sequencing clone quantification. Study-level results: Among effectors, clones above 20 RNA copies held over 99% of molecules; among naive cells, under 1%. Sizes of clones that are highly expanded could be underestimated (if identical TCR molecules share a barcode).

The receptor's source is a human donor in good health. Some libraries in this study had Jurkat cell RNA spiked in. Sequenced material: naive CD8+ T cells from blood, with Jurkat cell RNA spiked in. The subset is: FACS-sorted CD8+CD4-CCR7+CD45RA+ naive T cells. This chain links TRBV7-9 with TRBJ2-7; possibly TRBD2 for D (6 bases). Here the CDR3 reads CASSPTLAQQDDEQYF. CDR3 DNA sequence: TGTGCCAGCAGCCCCACGCTAGCGCAGCAAGACGACGAGCAGTACTTC.